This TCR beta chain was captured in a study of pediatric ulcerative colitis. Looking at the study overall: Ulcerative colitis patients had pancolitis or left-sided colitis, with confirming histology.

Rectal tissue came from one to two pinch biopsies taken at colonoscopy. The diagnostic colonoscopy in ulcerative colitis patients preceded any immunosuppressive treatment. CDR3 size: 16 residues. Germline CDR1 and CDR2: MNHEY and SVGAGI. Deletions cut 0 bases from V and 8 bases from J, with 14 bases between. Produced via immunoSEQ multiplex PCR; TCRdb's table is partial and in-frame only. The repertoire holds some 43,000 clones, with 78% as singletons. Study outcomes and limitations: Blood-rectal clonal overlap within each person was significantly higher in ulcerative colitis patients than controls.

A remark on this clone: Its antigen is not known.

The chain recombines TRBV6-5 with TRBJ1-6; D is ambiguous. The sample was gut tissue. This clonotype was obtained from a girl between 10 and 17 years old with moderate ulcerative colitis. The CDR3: CASSYSRSGWDSPLHF. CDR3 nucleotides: TGTGCCAGCAGTTACTCGAGATCCGGGTGGGATTCACCCCTCCACTTT.